This T cell receptor (beta chain) came from a study of siplizumab effects on memory and regulatory T cells. Per sample, the assay covered approximately 91,000 TCR templates. The assay was immunoSEQ multiplex PCR, and TCRdb's table has in-frame clones only and misses some. Among some 81,000 clones, approximately 95% were seen once, and the ten largest hold around 18%. Trimming shortened V by 4 bases and J by 0 bases, and 6 bases separated the two germline ends. The CDR3 is 13 amino acids. CDR1 and CDR2 from the germline V gene are WSHSY and SAAADI. Sequenced sample: CD8+ T cells sorted from blood. The receptor's source is a human donor in good health. J is TRBJ1-2 and V is TRBV10-2; possibly TRBD1 for D (5 bases). In nucleotides, the CDR3 is TGCGCCAGCAGTGGGGGGGCTAACTATGGCTACACCTTC. This sequence encodes CASSGGANYGYTF.